Below, one T cell receptor (beta chain) is given with its context. Its antigen is currently unknown. Produced via immunoSEQ multiplex PCR; TCRdb's table is partial and in-frame only. Of 83,000 or so clones in the sample, about nine tenths were seen once. Healthy donors had no documented immune events, such as infections, while sampled. These data come from a study of identifying expanded T cells in peripheral blood. General study points: Two-week clone count variance significantly increased as total template count grew.

Source material: blood. The clonotype comes from a person between 18 and 69 years old in good health.

CDR3 coding DNA: TGTGCCAGCAGCCCAGGACTGGGGAACACCGGGGAGCTGTTTTTT. Translated: CASSPGLGNTGELFF. V usage is TRBV7-2 and J usage is TRBJ2-2; weak D call: TRBD2 (5 bases). V was trimmed by 5 bases and J by 1 base, leaving 11 bases between them. Per the germline V gene, CDR1 is SGHTA and CDR2 is FQGNSA. The CDR3 is made up of 15 amino acids.